A single sample is the source of the 14 T cell receptor beta chains below, sequenced in a study of long-term antiretroviral therapy in people with HIV. Assay version v3.0 of immunoSEQ was used, and it was run at survey level. Data came from immunoSEQ multiplex PCR; TCRdb stores just in-frame clones and leaves some out. This table has around 26,000 clones, approximately 79% appearing once. The sequencing used unsorted PBMCs, collected 1.2 years after starting antiretroviral therapy. The receptor set was obtained from a woman aged 40 to 49 with HIV.

The chain is built from TRBV6-1 and TRBJ2-5; TRBD1 agrees at 8 bases. The germline V gene has CDR1 MNHNS and CDR2 SASEGT. J lost 6 bases, V lost 3 bases, and 6 bases had no gene match. The CDR3 totals 14 residues. CDR3 sequence: CASSERTGWQTQYF. DNA of the CDR3: TGTGCCAGCAGTGAGCGGACAGGGTGGCAGACCCAGTACTTC.

V is TRBV20-1 and J is TRBJ1-2; D is uncertain. Germline V gives CDR1 DFQATT, CDR2 SNEGSKA (reference sequence). V lost 1 base and J 0 bases, leaving 0 bases between the germline ends. This CDR3 is 11 amino acids long. The CDR3 loop reads CSARANYGYTF. The DNA for the CDR3 is TGCAGTGCTAGAGCTAACTATGGCTACACCTTC.

On this clone: The junction does not match germline at one end; this may be a read error. The chain recombines TRBV18 with TRBJ2-3; possible D gene TRBD2, 6 bases. This CDR3 region has 13 residues. CDR1 is KGHSH and CDR2 is LQKENI in the germline V gene. The CDR3 nucleotides read TGTGCCAGCACCCCCTTTAGAAGTGGGGTAGGGAGGTTT. This codes for CASTPFRSGVGRF.

The rearrangement joins TRBV7-8 to TRBJ2-7, with D possibly matching TRBD1 (5 bases). CDR3 length: 15 amino acids. Germline V gene sequence: CDR1 SGHVS, CDR2 FQNEAQ. V was shortened by 5 bases and J by 0 bases, with 14 bases between the two germline ends. CDR3 loop: CASSGGHRSSYEQYF. The CDR3, as DNA: TGTGCCAGCAGCGGTGGACACCGGAGCTCCTACGAGCAGTACTTC.

The chain employs TRBV10-3 and TRBJ1-1; no clear D. Germline CDR1 is ENHRY and CDR2 is SYGVKD. V was pared by 3 bases and J by 5 bases, with 7 bases between. This CDR3 is built from 12 residues. CDR3 nucleotides: TGTGCCATCAGTGAAGGGCTTACTGAAGCTTTCTTT. This translates into CAISEGLTEAFF.

The CDR3 sequence: CASRSTGLTEAFF. DNA of the CDR3: TGTGCCAGTAGATCGACGGGACTCACTGAAGCTTTCTTT. The chain combines TRBV19 with TRBJ1-1, with a possible D match to TRBD1 (5 bases). CDR3 length: 13 amino acids. Germline V gene lookup returns CDR1 LNHDA and CDR2 SQIVND (reference sequence). Trimming pared 6 bases from V and 4 bases from J, leaving 12 bases between. Together with reference TRBV19 and TRBJ1-1, the CDR3 gives the full variable domain: DGGITQSPKYLFRKEGQNVTLSCEQNLNHDAMYWYRQDPGQGLRLIYYSQIVNDFQKGDIAEGYSVSREKKESFPLTVTSAQKNPTAFYLCASRSTGLTEAFFGQGTRLTVV.

This clone was counted only a few times. The chain links TRBV7-9 to TRBJ1-1; no reliable D call. Germline CDR1 is SEHNR and CDR2 is FQNEAQ (reference sequence). The CDR3 runs 16 residues. V was trimmed by 1 base and J by 4 bases, leaving 16 bases between them. The CDR3 sequence: CASSLVDTFMLTEAFF. As DNA, the CDR3 is TGTGCCAGCAGCTTAGTAGACACGTTTATGCTCACTGAAGCTTTCTTT.

J is TRBJ2-1 and V is TRBV7-6; D gene ambiguous. This CDR3 comprises 14 residues. Trimming took off 2 bases at V and 5 bases at J, with 10 bases between the two ends. CDR1 and CDR2 from the germline V gene are SGHVS and FNYEAQ. CDR3 nucleotide sequence: TGTGCCAGCAGCTTATTTGGTGGGAACAATGAGCAGTTCTTC. It yields the protein CASSLFGGNNEQFF.

J is TRBJ1-1 and V is TRBV11-2, with TRBD1 matching 7 bases. Trimming cost V 5 bases and J 3 bases; bases outside gene matches: 6. Germline values: CDR1 SGHAT, CDR2 FQNNGV. This CDR3 has 14 residues. The CDR3 spells CASSIRDSYTEAFF. As DNA, the CDR3 is TGTGCCAGCAGCATAAGGGACAGCTACACTGAAGCTTTCTTT.

The CDR3 spells CASSITPGQNSPLHF. CDR3 coding DNA: TGTGCCAGTAGTATTACCCCGGGACAGAATTCACCCCTCCACTTT. This chain connects TRBV19 to TRBJ1-6; 7 bases line up with TRBD1. J gave up 7 bases and V 3 bases, and 6 bases lay outside the gene matches. CDR3 size: 15 residues. Looked up from germline, CDR1 is LNHDA and CDR2 is SQIVND (reference sequence).

The chain couples TRBV2 to TRBJ1-6; possibly TRBD1 for D (6 bases). The CDR3 is made up of 17 amino acids. Per germline, CDR1 SNHLY and CDR2 FYNNEI. The germline V and J ends were trimmed by 7 bases and 1 base, with 17 bases remaining between them. CDR3 sequence: CASTGTGGPSYNSPLHF. In DNA, the CDR3 is TGTGCCAGCACAGGGACGGGGGGCCCGTCCTATAATTCACCCCTCCACTTT.

V is TRBV27 and J is TRBJ2-5; D may be TRBD2 (5 bases). Trimming cost V 6 bases and J 2 bases, with 13 bases left between them. Germline V CDR1 and CDR2: MNHEY, SMNVEV (reference sequence). CDR3 length: 14 residues. The CDR3 DNA follows: TGTGCCAGCAGCCCGGGGAGCGCACAAGAGACCCAGTACTTC. Translation gives CASSPGSAQETQYF.

The chain couples TRBV6-6 to TRBJ1-2; perhaps TRBD1 as D (5 bases). The CDR3 is 15 residues long. Germline CDR1 is MNHNY and CDR2 is SVGAGI (reference sequence). V lost 7 bases and J 1 base, leaving 16 bases between the germline ends. The CDR3 DNA follows: TGTGCCAGCACTGAAATACAGGAGAATAACTATGGCTACACCTTC. Its protein is CASTEIQENNYGYTF.

The chain recombines TRBV19 with TRBJ2-5, with TRBD1 matching 7 bases. The CDR3 runs 14 residues. Germline V gene data show CDR1 as LNHDA and CDR2 as SQIVND (reference sequence). The ends lost 4 bases at V and 8 bases at J; junction bases unmatched: 10. In DNA, the CDR3 is TGTGCCAGTAGTAAAAGGGACAGAGGGCAAACCCAGTACTTC. Amino acid sequence: CASSKRDRGQTQYF.